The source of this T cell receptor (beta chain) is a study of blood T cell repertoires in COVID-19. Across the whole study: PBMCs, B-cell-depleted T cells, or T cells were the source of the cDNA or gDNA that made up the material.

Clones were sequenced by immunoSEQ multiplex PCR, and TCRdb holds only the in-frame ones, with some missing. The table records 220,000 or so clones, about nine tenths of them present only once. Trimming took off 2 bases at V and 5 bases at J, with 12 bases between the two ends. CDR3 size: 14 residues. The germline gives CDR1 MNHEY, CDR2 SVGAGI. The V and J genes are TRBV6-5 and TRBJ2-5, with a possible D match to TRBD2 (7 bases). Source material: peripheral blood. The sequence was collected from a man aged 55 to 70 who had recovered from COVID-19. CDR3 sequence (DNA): TGTGCCAGCAGTTACCTACAGGGAGGGGAGACCCAGTACTTC. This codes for CASSYLQGGETQYF.